The sample holds a few counts of the clone carrying this TCR beta chain. The antigen remains unidentified. This sample is part of a study of T-cell memory formation after mild COVID-19. Study in general: Largely, TCR clusters stayed within a single donor. Study findings and constraints: Most CD4+ clones that shrank were in CM and EM, while CD8+ ones turned up in EMRA.

TCRdb reprocessed the 5' RACE reads via MiXCR and lists one record per CDR3 protein. The sample has about 150,000 distinct CDR3 sequences, roughly 15% seen once. V was shortened by 1 base and J by 1 base, with 11 bases between the two germline ends. Germline V gene lookup returns CDR1 SGHRS and CDR2 YFSETQ. The CDR3 runs to 15 residues. The sample taken for sequencing was PBMCs or a T cell subset sorted from them (not recorded which). This TCR came from an adult woman who had mild COVID-19 (a few samples of this study predate the infection). Cell type and time point are not known. This rearrangement joins TRBV5-1 to TRBJ1-1, with a tentative D call TRBD1 (5 bases). CDR3 sequence reads: CASSLFEGPNTEAFF. The CDR3 DNA reads as TGCGCCAGCAGCTTGTTTGAGGGGCCGAACACTGAAGCTTTCTTT.